This passage covers 14 T cell receptor beta chains from one sample sequenced in a study of T cells expressing NK-cell markers. Using the 5' RACE reads, TCRdb records one entry per CDR3 protein without DNA. The clone table shows about 380,000 distinct CDR3 sequences, with the ten largest holding around 4.9%. Sequences were obtained from blood T cells: a sorted CD56 or NKG2C T cell subset, CD4+ or CD8+ T cells, or bulk PBMC T cells (not recorded which). Receptors were obtained from a man aged 18-69 years in good health.

The chain uses TRBV28 and TRBJ2-7. The CDR3 totals 14 residues. The germline CDR1 and CDR2 sequences are MDHEN and SYDVKM. CDR3 in amino acids: CASSFQRDSYEQYF.

The CDR3 here is CASNYDRTYGYTF. The gene calls are TRBV5-1 and TRBJ1-2; TCRdb's D call of TRBD1 is untestable without DNA. The CDR3 length is 13 residues. CDR1 SGHRS and CDR2 YFSETQ come from the germline V gene. The variable domain in full, completed from reference TRBV5-1 and TRBJ1-2, reads KAGVTQTPRYLIKTRGQQVTLSCSPISGHRSVSWYQQTPGQGLQFLFEYFSETQRNKGNFPGRFSGRQFSNSRSEMNVSTLELGDSALYLCASNYDRTYGYTFGSGTRLTVV.

The chain joins TRBV6-5 to TRBJ2-3; TCRdb gives TRBD1 as the D gene, but with no DNA this cannot be confirmed. The CDR3 runs 15 residues. The germline V gene encodes CDR1 MNHEY and CDR2 SVGAGI. The CDR3 reads CASRGAGGGRDTQYF.

This chain links TRBV20-1 with TRBJ2-1; TCRdb designates TRBD1, a call that cannot be tested without DNA. Germline V gene sequence: CDR1 DFQATT, CDR2 SNEGSKA (reference sequence). This CDR3 is 13 amino acids long. The CDR3 sequence: CSAGGQAHNEQFF.

V usage is TRBV6-5 and J usage is TRBJ2-5; TCRdb's D gene call, TRBD1, goes unchecked for lack of DNA. Looked up from germline, CDR1 is MNHEY and CDR2 is SVGAGI. The CDR3 is 14 residues long. The CDR3 spells CASTQGGGWETQYF.

V usage is TRBV9 and J usage is TRBJ2-1. Germline V gene data show CDR1 as SGDLS and CDR2 as YYNGEE. This CDR3 comprises 16 residues. CDR3 sequence: CASSVVGYTKVNEQFF. The full variable domain, its missing parts supplied by reference TRBV9 and TRBJ2-1, is DSGVTQTPKHLITATGQRVTLRCSPRSGDLSVYWYQQSLDQGLQFLIQYYNGEERAKGNILERFSAQQFPDLHSELNLSSLELGDSALYFCASSVVGYTKVNEQFFGPGTRLTVL.

The genes are TRBV20-1 and TRBJ2-7; the TCRdb D gene call, TRBD2, has no DNA to confirm it. CDR1 DFQATT and CDR2 SNEGSKA come from the germline V gene (reference sequence). The CDR3 is made up of 13 amino acids. CDR3 sequence: CSAQAGGLREQYF.

This chain uses TRBV4-2 with TRBJ1-1. The CDR3 covers 16 residues. The germline V gene encodes CDR1 LGHNA and CDR2 YNFKEQ. Here the CDR3 reads CASSQDKGRSGTEAFF.

The chain couples TRBV7-9 to TRBJ2-2; TCRdb reports TRBD1, a call that lacks DNA to check it against. The CDR3 totals 14 residues. The germline V gene has CDR1 SEHNR and CDR2 FQNEAQ (reference sequence). CDR3 sequence: CASSRDRLSGELFF.

The J gene is TRBJ2-3, the V gene TRBV11-2; with no DNA, the TCRdb D assignment of TRBD2 cannot be verified. Germline loops: CDR1 SGHAT, CDR2 FQNNGV. The CDR3 has 16 residues. The CDR3 is CASSLIAGGSTDTQYF.

J is TRBJ2-7 and V is TRBV6-5; TCRdb lists TRBD1, though no DNA is available to test this call. Looked up from germline, CDR1 is MNHEY and CDR2 is SVGAGI. CDR3 length: 15 amino acids. Here the CDR3 reads CASSYAGQTTYEQYF.

This chain joins TRBV29-1 and TRBJ2-5. Per the germline V gene, CDR1 is SQVTM and CDR2 is ANQGSEA. The CDR3 consists of 13 residues. The CDR3 here is CSVERHFQETQYF.

The J gene is TRBJ2-1, the V gene TRBV7-2. This CDR3 is built from 13 residues. Germline CDR1 and CDR2: SGHTA and FQGNSA. The CDR3 sequence is CASSLEMDNEQFF.

The J gene is TRBJ2-7, the V gene TRBV18. The CDR3 runs 16 residues. Germline V lookup: CDR1 KGHSH, CDR2 LQKENI. The CDR3 reads CASSPPHRLFSYEQYF.